This TCR beta chain was retrieved from a study of molecular identifiers for immune sequencing clone quantification. TCRdb independently ran MiXCR on the PCR reads; one entry per CDR3 protein. The table has some 97,000 distinct CDR3 sequences, roughly a quarter seen once. This clonotype was counted at least ten times. This CDR3 is 12 amino acids long. V was clipped by 5 bases and J by 3 bases, with 7 bases between them. The germline gives CDR1 SQVTM, CDR2 ANQGSEA. This receptor was obtained from a human donor in good health. Some libraries in this study had Jurkat cell RNA spiked in. The sample comprised naive CD8+ T cells from blood, with Jurkat cell RNA spiked in. The sample's subset: FACS-sorted CD8+CD4-CCR7+CD45RA+ naive T cells. The chain couples TRBV29-1 to TRBJ2-2; D might be TRBD1 (6 bases). This CDR3 reads CSVPGDTGELFF. The CDR3 DNA sequence: TGCAGCGTTCCAGGGGACACCGGGGAGCTGTTTTTT.